This record covers a single T cell receptor (beta chain). The sample is drawn from a study of blood T cell repertoires in COVID-19. Looking at the study overall: Acute-phase and convalescent COVID-19 samples originated in the United States, Italy and Spain. Sources were T cells, B-cell-depleted T cells, or PBMCs; the material itself was cDNA or gDNA.

J was trimmed by 7 bases and V by 4 bases; bases with no gene match: 9. The CDR3 is 15 amino acids. The germline V gene has CDR1 SGHRS and CDR2 YFSETQ. Per the original methods: Reference gene primer amplification gave nucleated cell count estimates. Using immunoSEQ multiplex PCR, the repertoire was profiled, and TCRdb retains in-frame clones only, with some absent. V, J and clone size derive from that table, while D and trimming were established from the DNA sequence. The top ten clones hold about 4% of a sample with about 290,000 clones, 85% of them seen once. The sequence was collected from a woman aged 45-65 years with active or convalescent COVID-19. Sequencing was done on a sample of peripheral blood. The V call is TRBV5-1, the J call TRBJ2-1; 9 nucleotides align to TRBD2. The CDR3 here is CASSRDSGSQNEQFF. CDR3 coding DNA: TGCGCCAGCAGCCGAGATAGCGGGAGTCAAAATGAGCAGTTCTTC.